This T cell receptor (beta chain) originates from a study of pediatric ulcerative colitis. Data came from immunoSEQ multiplex PCR; TCRdb stores just in-frame clones and leaves some out. The table records tens of thousands of clones, about three quarters of them present only once. The TCR comes from a boy aged 5-17 years with moderate ulcerative colitis. The specimen was blood.

In DNA form, the CDR3 reads TGTGCCAGCAGGGCTAGCGGGGGGGTATACGAGCAGTACTTC. Protein product: CASRASGGVYEQYF. The J gene is TRBJ2-7, the V gene TRBV6-6; 12 positions agree with TRBD2. CDR1 and CDR2 (germline): MNHNY, SVGAGI (reference sequence). This CDR3 is 14 amino acids long. Unmatched junction bases numbered 4, after V lost 6 bases and J lost 4 bases.